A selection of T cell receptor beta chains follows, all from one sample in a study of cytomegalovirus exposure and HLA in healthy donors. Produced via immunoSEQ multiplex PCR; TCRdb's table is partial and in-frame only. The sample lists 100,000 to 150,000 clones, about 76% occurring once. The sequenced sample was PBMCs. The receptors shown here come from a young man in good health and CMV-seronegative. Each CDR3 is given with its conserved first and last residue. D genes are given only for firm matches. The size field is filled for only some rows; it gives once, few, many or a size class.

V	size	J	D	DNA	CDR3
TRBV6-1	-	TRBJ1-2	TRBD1	TGTGCCAGCAGGGGGACAGGGGCCTATGGCTACACCTTC	CASRGTGAYGYTF
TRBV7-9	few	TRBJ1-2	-	TGTTCCAGCAGCGAGGGAGTTGATGGCTACACCTTC	CSSSEGVDGYTF
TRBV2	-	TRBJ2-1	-	TGTGCCAGCCCCGCTACTCAGCAGTTCTTC	CASPATQQFF
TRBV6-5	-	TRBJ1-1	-	TGTGCCAGCAGTCGGGACACTGAAGCTTTCTTT	CASSRDTEAFF
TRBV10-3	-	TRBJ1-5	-	TGTGCCATCAGTGGGTTGGCGGATCAGCCCCAGCATTTT	CAISGLADQPQHF
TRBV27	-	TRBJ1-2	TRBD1	TGTGCCAGCAGGACAGGGTCTTCGATCCATGGCTACACCTTC	CASRTGSSIHGYTF
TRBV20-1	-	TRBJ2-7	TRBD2	TGCAGTGCCGCGGGAGGGGGCGAGCAGTACTTC	CSAAGGGEQYF
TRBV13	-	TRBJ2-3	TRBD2	TGTGCCAGCAGCAACACCGGGGACTACAGCACAGATACGCAGTATTTT	CASSNTGDYSTDTQYF
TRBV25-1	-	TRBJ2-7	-	TGTGCCAGCAGTGCTGGGGGCAGGCAGTACTTC	CASSAGGRQYF
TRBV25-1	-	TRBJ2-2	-	TGTGCCAGCAGTGTAGGGCCGAAGACTATGAACACCGGGGAGCTGTTTTTT	CASSVGPKTMNTGELFF
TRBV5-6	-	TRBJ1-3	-	TGTGCCAGCAGCTCGGGGGGAAACACCATATATTTT	CASSSGGNTIYF
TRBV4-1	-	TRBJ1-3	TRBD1	TGCGCCAGCAGCCAAGAGGGGTCGACAGGGGGTAGAAACACCATATATTTT	CASSQEGSTGGRNTIYF
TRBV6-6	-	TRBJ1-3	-	TGTGCCAGCAGTCAGACAGGAACTGGAAACACCATATATTTT	CASSQTGTGNTIYF
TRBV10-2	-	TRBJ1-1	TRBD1	TGCGCCAGCAGTGACAGGGGGCGAATACCGAACACTGAAGCTTTCTTT	CASSDRGRIPNTEAFF
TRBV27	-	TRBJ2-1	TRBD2	TGTGCCAGCAGTTCACAGCGGGGGAGTCACTACAATGAGCAGTTCTTC	CASSSQRGSHYNEQFF
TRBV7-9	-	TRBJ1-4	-	TGTGCCAGCAGCCCCCAGAGGGGGGAAAAACTGTTTTTT	CASSPQRGEKLFF
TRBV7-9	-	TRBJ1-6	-	TGTGCCAGCGGCGACAGCGACGCACGGAATTCACCCCTCCACTTT	CASGDSDARNSPLHF
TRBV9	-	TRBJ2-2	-	TGTGCCAGCAGCATCGGGGGCACCGGGGAGCTGTTTTTT	CASSIGGTGELFF
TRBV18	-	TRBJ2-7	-	TGTGCCAGCTCACGGGTGGGGGGGCCGTACGAGCAGTACTTC	CASSRVGGPYEQYF
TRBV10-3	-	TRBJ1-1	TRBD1	TGTGCCATCAGTGAGTCCTCGACAGGGGGGGGTACTGAAGCTTTCTTT	CAISESSTGGGTEAFF
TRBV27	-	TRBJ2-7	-	TGTGCCAGCAGTTTCTCCGGCAGCGCCTACGAGCAGTACTTC	CASSFSGSAYEQYF
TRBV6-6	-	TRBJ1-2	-	TGTGCCAGCAGCCAAGACAGGATCTATGGCTACACCTTC	CASSQDRIYGYTF
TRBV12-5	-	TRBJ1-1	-	TGTGCTAGTGGTTTGGTTAACAGGGAGTATAACACTGAAGCTTTCTTT	CASGLVNREYNTEAFF
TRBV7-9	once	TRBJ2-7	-	TGTGCCAGCAGCTTAGTTGGGCCAGGTGGCCACGAGCAGTACTTC	CASSLVGPGGHEQYF
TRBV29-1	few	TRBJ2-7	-	TGCAGCGTTACACAGCCCACCACCCGCAACGAGCAGTACTTC	CSVTQPTTRNEQYF
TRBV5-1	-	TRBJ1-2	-	TGCGCCAGCAGCTTGAGCGTCCCCGGTTCTAACTATGGCTACACCTTC	CASSLSVPGSNYGYTF
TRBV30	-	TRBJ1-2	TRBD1	TGTGCCTGGAGGGGACAGGGGGCTACCTATGGCTACACCTTC	CAWRGQGATYGYTF
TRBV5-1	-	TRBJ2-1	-	TGCGCCAGCAGAGCGGAGAGCTCCTACAATGAGCAGTTCTTC	CASRAESSYNEQFF
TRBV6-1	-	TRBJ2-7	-	TGTGCCACCAAAACAGCCGGGACAACCTACGAGCAGTACTTC	CATKTAGTTYEQYF
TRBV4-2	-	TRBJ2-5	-	TGTGCCAGCAGCCAAGATCTCTCCGGGACCCAGTACTTC	CASSQDLSGTQYF
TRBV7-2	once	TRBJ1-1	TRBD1	TGTGCCAGCAGACGACAGGGTTTTGGTCCGAACACTGAAGCTTTCTTT	CASRRQGFGPNTEAFF
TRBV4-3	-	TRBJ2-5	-	TGCGCCAGCAGCCATGACAGGAGCCAAGAGACCCAGTACTTC	CASSHDRSQETQYF
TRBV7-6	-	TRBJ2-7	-	TGTGCCAGCAGCTTACACGGCTACGAGCAGTACTTC	CASSLHGYEQYF
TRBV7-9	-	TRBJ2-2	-	TGTGCCAGCAGCTTACCCTCCGCCGGGGAGCTGTTTTTT	CASSLPSAGELFF
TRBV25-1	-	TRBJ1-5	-	TGTGCCAGCAGTGTTGACAGATATCAGCCCCAGCATTTT	CASSVDRYQPQHF
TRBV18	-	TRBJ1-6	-	TGTGCCAGCTCACAGGGGATGGATTCACCCCTCCACTTT	CASSQGMDSPLHF
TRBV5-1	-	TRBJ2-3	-	TGCGCCAGCAGCTTGGTCTCAGCAGATACGCAGTATTTT	CASSLVSADTQYF
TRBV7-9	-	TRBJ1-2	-	TGTGCCAGCAGCCCCGGGGGACGGGGCTACACCTTC	CASSPGGRGYTF
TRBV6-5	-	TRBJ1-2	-	TGTGCCAGCAGTTACCAACCTTTTACATTTAACTATGGCTACACCTTC	CASSYQPFTFNYGYTF
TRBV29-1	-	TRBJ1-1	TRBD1	TGCAGCGTTGAAGGGGACAGGTCTGAAGCTTTCTTT	CSVEGDRSEAFF
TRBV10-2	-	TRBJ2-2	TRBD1	TGCGCCAGCAGTGACGGGGCCAGGGGGGGGGAGCTGTTTTTT	CASSDGARGGELFF
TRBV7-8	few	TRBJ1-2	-	TGTGCCAGCAGCCCTGGACGGACAGAACTATTCCGCGGCTACACCTTC	CASSPGRTELFRGYTF
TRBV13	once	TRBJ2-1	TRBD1	TGTGCCAGCAGCTCCCATCCGGGACAGACCTACAATGAGCAGTTCTTC	CASSSHPGQTYNEQFF
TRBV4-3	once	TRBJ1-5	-	TGCGCCAGCAGCCAAGATTTCTCGGGTTACAACCAGCCCCAGCATTTT	CASSQDFSGYNQPQHF
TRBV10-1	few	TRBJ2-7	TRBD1	TGCGCCAGCAGCAAGACAGGGGTGTACGAGCAGTACTTC	CASSKTGVYEQYF
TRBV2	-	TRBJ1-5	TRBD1	TGTGCCAGCAGTGTACTCAGGGGGAGCAATCAGCCCCAGCATTTT	CASSVLRGSNQPQHF
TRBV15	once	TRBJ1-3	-	TGTGCCACCAGCATCGGAGACTCTGGAAACACCATATATTTT	CATSIGDSGNTIYF
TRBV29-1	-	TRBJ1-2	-	TGCAGCGCCTGGGACACGGGGTTAAACTATGGCTACACCTTC	CSAWDTGLNYGYTF
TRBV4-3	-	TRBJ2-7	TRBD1	TGCGCCAGCAGCCCGAGGACAGGGGGGTACGAGCAGTACTTC	CASSPRTGGYEQYF
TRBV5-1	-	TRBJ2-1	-	TGCGCCAGCAGCTTGTACCCGGGGGGCGGCAATGAGCAGTTCTTC	CASSLYPGGGNEQFF
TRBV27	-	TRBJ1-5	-	TGTGCCAGCAGTTCCAATAGCAATCAGCCCCAGCATTTT	CASSSNSNQPQHF
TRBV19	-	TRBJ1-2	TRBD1	TGTGCCAGTACCGGGACAGGGCTGAGTTATGGCTACACCTTC	CASTGTGLSYGYTF
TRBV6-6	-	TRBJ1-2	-	TGTGCCAGCACTCCGGACAGATACTATGGCTACACCTTC	CASTPDRYYGYTF
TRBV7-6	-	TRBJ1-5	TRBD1	TGTGCCAGCAGCTCGACAGGGATGAATCAGCCCCAGCATTTT	CASSSTGMNQPQHF